In this sample, the clone carrying this TCR beta chain turned up once. Its target is not known. These data belong to a study of a mutant IDH1 vaccine in newly diagnosed glioma. Trimming pared 5 bases from V and 8 bases from J, leaving 18 bases between. CDR3 length: 14 amino acids. Germline loops: CDR1 MNHEY, CDR2 SVGAGI. Profiling relied on immunoSEQ multiplex PCR, and the TCRdb table lists in-frame clones only, not all of them. Of about 32,000 clones listed, under 80% were seen once; the top ten hold roughly a quarter. Overall study findings and caveats: Seemingly, pseudoprogression had no relation to changes in the top peripheral T cell clonotypes.

Regarding time point: week 11, during vaccination. The investigators gave 300 ug of mutant IDH1 20-mer peptide in each vaccine dose, together with topical imiquimod. This sequence joins TRBV6-5 and TRBJ1-2; tentative D call: TRBD1 (5 bases). The source is a man aged 25-45 years with glioma. The source was PBMCs, collected from a glioma patient whose treatment included an IDH1 peptide vaccine. CDR3 protein: CASSPPDGGGGYTF. The CDR3 bases are TGTGCCAGCAGTCCGCCGGACGGTGGGGGGGGCTACACCTTC.